These 29 T cell receptor beta chains originate from one sample sequenced in a study of patients and donors after allogeneic stem cell transplantation. Each CDR3 protein gets one entry after TCRdb re-called the RT-PCR reads with MiXCR. The sample includes 190,000 or so distinct CDR3 sequences, less than 45% of them seen just once. Sample: blood, either unsorted or a sorted T cell fraction (not recorded which). These receptors all stem from a human donor who was either an allogeneic HSCT recipient or a stem cell or donor lymphocyte infusion donor (not recorded which). It is not recorded whose cells these are; they may come from a transplant donor.

This clonotype came up many times. The chain couples TRBV4-3 to TRBJ1-2; TRBD1 matches 10 bases. Germline CDR1 and CDR2: LGHNA and YSLEER. This CDR3 is 15 amino acids long. Trimming at V came to 0 bases and at J to 5 bases, leaving 3 bases not matched to a gene. The CDR3 protein is CASSQDWGQGYGYTF. In DNA form, the CDR3 reads TGCGCCAGCAGCCAAGATTGGGGACAGGGGTATGGCTACACCTTC.

V and J are TRBV27 and TRBJ2-7; 7 positions match TRBD1. Germline CDR1 is MNHEY and CDR2 is SMNVEV (reference sequence). Trimming removed 3 bases from V and 4 bases from J; junction bases left unmatched: 3. The CDR3 sequence is 13 residues long. For the CDR3, the DNA is TGTGCCAGCAGTTTTGGGACAGTGTACGAGCAGTACTTC. It specifies CASSFGTVYEQYF.

This clonotype has a handful of counts. The gene calls are TRBV7-8 and TRBJ1-1; D gene uncertain. V was shortened by 2 bases and J by 1 base, with 14 bases between the two germline ends. The CDR3 is made up of 16 amino acids. Germline V lookup: CDR1 SGHVS, CDR2 FQNEAQ. The CDR3: CASSLLKAGTNTEAFF. CDR3 sequence (DNA): TGTGCCAGCAGCTTACTGAAGGCAGGAACGAACACTGAAGCTTTCTTT. The full variable domain, in which reference TRBV7-8 and TRBJ1-1 provide the parts outside the CDR3, is GAGVSQSPRYKVAKRGQDVALRCDPISGHVSLFWYQQALGQGPEFLTYFQNEAQLDKSGLPSDRFFAERPEGSVSTLKIQRTQQEDSAVYLCASSLLKAGTNTEAFFGQGTRLTVV.

This clonotype turned up a few times. The gene calls are TRBV6-5 and TRBJ2-1; 8 bases align to TRBD2. Germline V gene data show CDR1 as MNHEY and CDR2 as SVGAGI. V lost 6 bases and J lost 3; bases outside the gene matches: 10. CDR3 length: 16 amino acids. The CDR3 spells CASSPVRLASYNEQFF. In nucleotides, the CDR3 is TGTGCCAGCAGCCCTGTAAGACTAGCGAGCTACAATGAGCAGTTCTTC.

This clonotype was found a few times. V usage is TRBV15 and J usage is TRBJ1-6; D is unclear. Germline-derived CDR1 and CDR2 are LNHNV and YYDKDF (reference sequence). Trimming took 0 bases from V and 7 from J, leaving 7 bases between them. CDR3 length equals 14 residues. The CDR3 reads CATSRERENSPLHF. In nucleotides, the CDR3 is TGTGCCACCAGCAGAGAGAGGGAAAATTCACCCCTCCACTTT.

This rearrangement joins TRBV29-1 to TRBJ1-1; tentatively, D is TRBD1 (5 bases). Between the trimmed V and J ends, which lost 8 bases and 4 bases, there was a span of 14 bases. The CDR3 loop spans 12 amino acids. Germline V gene lookup returns CDR1 SQVTM and CDR2 ANQGSEA. The CDR3 sequence: CSYLGVRTEAFF. In nucleotides, the CDR3 is TGCAGCTATTTGGGGGTCCGCACTGAAGCTTTCTTT.

The rearrangement joins TRBV12-3 or TRBV12-4 to TRBJ1-1, with D tentatively TRBD1 (6 bases). V was pared by 6 bases and J by 3 bases, with 20 bases between. The CDR3 consists of 16 residues. CDR3 bases: TGTGCCAGCAGCCCCCCAGCAGGGGCGGCGGACACTGAAGCTTTCTTT. As protein: CASSPPAGAADTEAFF.

V and J are TRBV7-9 and TRBJ1-2; D gene uncertain. The CDR3 loop spans 14 amino acids. The V end was cut by 1 base, the J end by 5 bases, with 11 bases between. Germline lookup yields CDR1 SEHNR and CDR2 FQNEAQ (reference sequence). CDR3 loop: CASSLGQNSYGYTF. The CDR3 coding sequence is TGTGCCAGCAGCTTAGGGCAGAACTCTTATGGCTACACCTTC.

The CDR3 reads CASNLLVDTDTQYF. CDR3 coding DNA: TGCGCCAGCAATTTACTAGTTGATACAGATACGCAGTATTTT. The V and J genes are TRBV5-1 and TRBJ2-3; D might be TRBD2 (5 bases). The germline gives CDR1 SGHRS, CDR2 YFSETQ. V lost 6 bases, J lost 3 bases, and 14 bases lay in between. The CDR3 length is 14 residues.

On this clonotype: The final CDR3 position lacks the conserved phenylalanine or tryptophan, pointing to a likely read error. The CDR3 bases are TGTGCCATTCCGGGACAGAAGACAGATACGCAGTATTCT. Translated: CAIPGQKTDTQYS. The chain employs TRBV6-1 and TRBJ2-3, with TRBD1 matching 7 bases. The germline gives CDR1 MNHNS, CDR2 SASEGT. The J segment lost 3 bases and the V segment lost 10 bases, leaving 7 bases of the junction unmatched. The CDR3 covers 13 residues.

This clonotype was observed a few times. The rearrangement joins TRBV15 to TRBJ1-2; D perhaps matches TRBD1 (6 bases). V dropped 6 bases and J dropped 4 bases, with 12 bases sitting between them. Germline V gives CDR1 LNHNV, CDR2 YYDKDF (reference sequence). The CDR3 covers 13 residues. The CDR3 loop reads CATRKGGFYGYTF. CDR3 DNA sequence: TGTGCCACCAGGAAAGGGGGGTTCTATGGCTACACCTTC.

This clonotype was seen a few times. This chain uses TRBV9 with TRBJ2-1; 9 bases are shared with TRBD2. The CDR3 sequence is 16 residues long. Germline V gene data show CDR1 as SGDLS and CDR2 as YYNGEE. The trim removed 0 bases at V and 7 bases at J, leaving 8 bases unmatched. The CDR3 DNA follows: TGTGCCAGCAGCGTAGACGGCCTAGCGGGAATGAATGAGCAGTTCTTC. It specifies CASSVDGLAGMNEQFF.

This chain connects TRBV5-5 to TRBJ1-2; 9 bases align to TRBD1. The CDR3 has 14 residues. Trimming at V came to 4 bases and at J to 6 bases, leaving 7 bases not matched to a gene. Germline CDR1 reads SGHKS; CDR2 reads YYEKEE (reference sequence). The CDR3 DNA is TGTGCCAGCAGCCACGGGGGGACAGGGAATGGCTACACCTTC. It is translated as CASSHGGTGNGYTF.

This clonotype was seen a handful of times. V and J are TRBV6-5 and TRBJ1-6; D unresolved. CDR3 length: 14 residues. Germline values: CDR1 MNHEY, CDR2 SVGAGI. V gave up 2 bases and J gave up 7 bases, with 9 bases separating them. The CDR3 loop is CASSYGMENSPLHF. The CDR3 nucleotides read TGTGCCAGCAGTTACGGGATGGAGAATTCACCCCTCCACTTT.

This clonotype showed up many times. The chain carries TRBV5-1 and TRBJ1-1; possibly TRBD1 for D (5 bases). Germline loops: CDR1 SGHRS, CDR2 YFSETQ. There are 16 residues in the CDR3. V lost 4 bases, J lost 7 bases, and 23 bases lay in between. The CDR3: CASSRRGTGSRVEAFF. Written as DNA, the CDR3 is TGCGCCAGCAGCCGGAGGGGAACAGGTTCTCGAGTTGAAGCTTTCTTT.

J is TRBJ1-2 and V is TRBV12-3 or TRBV12-4, with TRBD1 matching over 8 bases. This CDR3 has 15 residues. Trimming cost V 5 bases and J 4 bases; bases outside gene matches: 9. CDR3 nucleotides: TGTGCCAGCAGTGGGGGTGCAGGGGGCAGCTATGGCTACACCTTC. This translates into CASSGGAGGSYGYTF.

The chain is built from TRBV4-1 and TRBJ1-2; TRBD1 might be the D (6 bases). Per the germline V gene, CDR1 is MGHRA and CDR2 is YSYEKL. This CDR3 has 20 residues. V dropped 0 bases and J dropped 4 bases, with 27 bases sitting between them. CDR3 sequence reads: CASSQDSGGAAYGLLYGYTF. The CDR3 DNA sequence: TGCGCCAGCAGCCAAGATAGTGGGGGCGCAGCTTATGGCCTGCTCTATGGCTACACCTTC.

This clonotype has a single count. The gene calls are TRBV6-5 and TRBJ2-1; 10 nucleotides match TRBD2. The CDR3 has 17 residues. CDR1 MNHEY and CDR2 SVGAGI come from the germline V gene. The ends lost 2 bases at V and 1 base at J; junction bases unmatched: 5. The CDR3 is CASSYSGGVRSYNEQFF. Written as DNA, the CDR3 is TGTGCCAGCAGTTACAGCGGGGGGGTAAGATCCTACAATGAGCAGTTCTTC.

This chain links TRBV30 with TRBJ2-7, with 9 bases that match TRBD1. V dropped 8 bases and J dropped 9; count of bases not matched to a gene: 20. Germline V gene sequence: CDR1 GTSNPN, CDR2 SVGIG (reference sequence). The CDR3 has 15 amino acids. This CDR3 is CAALGDRAPGRGQYF. CDR3 DNA sequence: TGTGCCGCTTTAGGGGACAGGGCCCCTGGCCGCGGGCAGTACTTC.

A few counts support this clonotype. The chain uses TRBV3-1 and TRBJ2-7; D uncertain. V was cut by 2 bases and J by 6 bases, with 8 bases left in between. This CDR3 has 12 amino acids. Germline CDR1 and CDR2: LGHDT and YNNKEL (reference sequence). CDR3 amino acids: CASSQLGGEQYF. The CDR3 bases are TGTGCCAGCAGCCAATTGGGTGGCGAGCAGTACTTC.

This chain links TRBV5-1 with TRBJ2-7; maybe TRBD2 (6 bases). V lost 7 bases and J 0 bases, leaving 14 bases between the germline ends. The CDR3 covers 14 residues. The germline gives CDR1 SGHRS, CDR2 YFSETQ. CDR3 sequence (DNA): TGCGCCAGCCAGAGGGACGGGAGCTCCTACGAGCAGTACTTC. This codes for CASQRDGSSYEQYF.

In this sample, this clonotype turned up a few times. The V call is TRBV29-1, the J call TRBJ1-1, with a weak D call TRBD1 (5 bases). The CDR3 is 15 amino acids. Germline V gene lookup returns CDR1 SQVTM and CDR2 ANQGSEA. Trimming shortened V by 0 bases and J by 9 bases, and 20 bases separated the two germline ends. The CDR3 nucleotides are TGCAGCGTTGAAGAATGGGCAGGATCAGGGCAGAAAGCTTTCTTT. Its protein product is CSVEEWAGSGQKAFF.

In this sample, this clonotype turned up many times. The gene calls are TRBV7-2 and TRBJ2-1; D ambiguous. Trimming removed 2 bases from V and 8 bases from J, with 10 bases in between. The CDR3 extends over 13 amino acids. Germline loops: CDR1 SGHTA, CDR2 FQGNSA. This chain's CDR3 is CASSLPGSHEQFF. For the CDR3, the DNA is TGTGCCAGCAGCTTACCCGGGTCTCATGAGCAGTTCTTC.

This clonotype was counted a few times. V gene TRBV20-1 combines with J gene TRBJ2-3, with D possibly matching TRBD2 (6 bases). There are 17 residues in the CDR3. Germline V gene data show CDR1 as DFQATT and CDR2 as SNEGSKA (reference sequence). V shed 6 bases and J shed 3 bases, with 25 bases lying between them. CDR3 loop: CSASGSGPPFKTDTQYF. The CDR3 nucleotides read TGCAGTGCGAGCGGCAGCGGGCCACCTTTCAAAACAGATACGCAGTATTTT.

The gene calls are TRBV6-5 and TRBJ2-7; D is possibly TRBD1 (5 bases). The CDR3 spans 13 residues. Per the germline V gene, CDR1 is MNHEY and CDR2 is SVGAGI. CDR3 protein: CGGRDSQGYEQYF. DNA of the CDR3: TGTGGGGGTCGCGACAGCCAGGGCTACGAGCAGTACTTC.

This clonotype appeared a few times. This chain links TRBV25-1 with TRBJ1-2, with TRBD1 identical over 7 bases. Germline CDR1 is MGHDK and CDR2 is SYGVNS. This CDR3 is built from 15 residues. Germline trimming cut 1 base from V and 3 bases from J; bases unmatched to any gene: 5. CDR3 DNA: TGTGCCAGCAGTGAATCAGGGGGGATTGACTATGGCTACACCTTC. The encoded protein is CASSESGGIDYGYTF.

The chain has TRBV12-3 or TRBV12-4 and TRBJ1-3, with 7 bases fitting TRBD1. V lost 7 bases and J lost 0; bases outside the gene matches: 9. This CDR3 has 16 amino acids. The DNA of the CDR3 is TGTGCCAGCACCTGGGACAGACTGGTCTCTGGAAACACCATATATTTT. Amino acids: CASTWDRLVSGNTIYF.

Points on this clonotype: One end of the junction is discordant with germline, which a read error may explain. The CDR3 DNA follows: TGTGCCAGCAGTTTGGGCCCCTTTGAGGGGAATGAGCAGTTCTTC. It yields the protein CASSLGPFEGNEQFF. This sequence joins TRBV5-8 and TRBJ2-1; D is tentatively TRBD1 or TRBD2 (5 bases each). The length of the CDR3 is 15 residues. Germline assignment: CDR1 SGHTS and CDR2 YDEGEE.

The chain combines TRBV19 with TRBJ2-1; weak D call: TRBD2 (6 bases). The germline V and J ends were trimmed by 6 bases and 7 bases, with 13 bases remaining between them. CDR1 LNHDA and CDR2 SQIVND come from the germline V gene (reference sequence). The CDR3 covers 13 residues. The CDR3 DNA reads TGTGCCAGTAGGGGGGGAGCCTTGAATGAGCAGTTCTTC. Encoded protein: CASRGGALNEQFF. Variable domain in full (rest from reference TRBV19 and TRBJ2-1): DGGITQSPKYLFRKEGQNVTLSCEQNLNHDAMYWYRQDPGQGLRLIYYSQIVNDFQKGDIAEGYSVSREKKESFPLTVTSAQKNPTAFYLCASRGGALNEQFFGPGTRLTVL.